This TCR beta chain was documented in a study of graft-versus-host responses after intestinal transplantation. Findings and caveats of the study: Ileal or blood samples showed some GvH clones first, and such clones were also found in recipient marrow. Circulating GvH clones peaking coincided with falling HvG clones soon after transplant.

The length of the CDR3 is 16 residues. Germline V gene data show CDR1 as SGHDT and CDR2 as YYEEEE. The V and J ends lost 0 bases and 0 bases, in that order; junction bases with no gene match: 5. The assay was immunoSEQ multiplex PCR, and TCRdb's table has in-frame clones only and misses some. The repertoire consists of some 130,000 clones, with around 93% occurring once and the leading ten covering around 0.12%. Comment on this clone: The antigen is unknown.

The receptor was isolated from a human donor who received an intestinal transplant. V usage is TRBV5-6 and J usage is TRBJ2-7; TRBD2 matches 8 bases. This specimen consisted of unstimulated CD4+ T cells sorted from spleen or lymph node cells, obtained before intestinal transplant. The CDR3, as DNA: TGTGCCAGCAGCTTGGCCCCCGGGACTAGCTCCTACGAGCAGTACTTC. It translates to CASSLAPGTSSYEQYF.